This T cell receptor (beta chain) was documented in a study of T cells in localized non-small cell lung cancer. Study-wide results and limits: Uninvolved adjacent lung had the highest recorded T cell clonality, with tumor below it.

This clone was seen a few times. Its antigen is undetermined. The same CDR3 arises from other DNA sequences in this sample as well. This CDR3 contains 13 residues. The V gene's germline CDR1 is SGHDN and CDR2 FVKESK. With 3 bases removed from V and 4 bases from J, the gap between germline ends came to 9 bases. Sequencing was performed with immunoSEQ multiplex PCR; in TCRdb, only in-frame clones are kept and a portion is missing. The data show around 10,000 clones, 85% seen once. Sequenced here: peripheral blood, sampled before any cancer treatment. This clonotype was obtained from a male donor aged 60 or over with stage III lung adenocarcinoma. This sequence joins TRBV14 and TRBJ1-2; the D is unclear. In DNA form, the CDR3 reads TGTGCCAGCAGCCAGGGGAGGAGCTATGGCTACACCTTC. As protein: CASSQGRSYGYTF.